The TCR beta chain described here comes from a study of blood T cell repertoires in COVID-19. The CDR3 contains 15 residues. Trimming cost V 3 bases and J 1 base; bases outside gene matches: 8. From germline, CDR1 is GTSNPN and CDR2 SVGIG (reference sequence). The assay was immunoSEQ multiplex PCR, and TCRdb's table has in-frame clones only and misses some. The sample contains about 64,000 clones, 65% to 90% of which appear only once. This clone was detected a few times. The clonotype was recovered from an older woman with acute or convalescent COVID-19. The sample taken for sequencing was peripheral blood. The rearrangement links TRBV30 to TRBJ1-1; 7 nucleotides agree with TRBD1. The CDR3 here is CAWSRRGGANTEAFF. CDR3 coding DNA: TGTGCCTGGAGCCGCCGAGGGGGCGCGAACACTGAAGCTTTCTTT. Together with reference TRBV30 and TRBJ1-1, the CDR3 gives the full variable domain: SQTIHQWPATLVQPVGSPLSLECTVEGTSNPNLYWYRQAAGRGLQLLFYSVGIGQISSEVPQNLSASRPQDRQFILSSKKLLLSDSGFYLCAWSRRGGANTEAFFGQGTRLTVV.